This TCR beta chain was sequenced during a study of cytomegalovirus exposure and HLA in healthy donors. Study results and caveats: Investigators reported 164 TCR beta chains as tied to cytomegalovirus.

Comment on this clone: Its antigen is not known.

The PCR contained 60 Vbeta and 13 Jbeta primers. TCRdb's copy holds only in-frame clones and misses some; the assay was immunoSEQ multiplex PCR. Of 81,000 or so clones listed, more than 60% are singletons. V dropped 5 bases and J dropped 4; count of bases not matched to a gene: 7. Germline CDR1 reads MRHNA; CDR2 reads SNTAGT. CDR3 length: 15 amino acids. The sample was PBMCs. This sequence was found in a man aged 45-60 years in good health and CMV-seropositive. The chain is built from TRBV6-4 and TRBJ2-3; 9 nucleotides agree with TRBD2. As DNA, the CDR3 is TGTGCCAGCAGTTGGACTAGCGTTGATCCAGATACGCAGTATTTT. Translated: CASSWTSVDPDTQYF.